A single TCR beta chain is shown here with its context. Its antigen is undetermined. In the same sample, other DNA sequences code for this CDR3. V lost 6 bases and J lost 1, with 4 bases in between. Germline CDR1 is MNHEY and CDR2 is SVGAGI. The CDR3 is made up of 11 amino acids. The data were obtained in a study of long-term antiretroviral therapy in people with HIV. Version v3.0 of the immunoSEQ assay ran at survey level. Data came from immunoSEQ multiplex PCR; TCRdb stores just in-frame clones and leaves some out. In the table there are about 28,000 clones, nearly 95% of which are singletons. Broader study findings: Dominant in the repertoire at all time points were clones expanded before ART. Drawn between about 2004 and 2018, the blood was possibly obtained under older ART regimens.

The source was unsorted PBMCs, collected about 6.6 years after starting antiretroviral therapy. This receptor was taken from a man aged 30 to 39 with HIV. The chain couples TRBV6-5 to TRBJ2-7, with D hard to call. The CDR3 reads CASRISYEQYF. The CDR3 bases are TGTGCCAGCAGAATTTCCTACGAGCAGTACTTC.